The clone carrying this T cell receptor beta chain has just a few counts. This sample is drawn from a study of blood T cell repertoires in COVID-19. The wider study: Specimens from acute and convalescent COVID-19 originated in the United States, Italy and Spain. PBMCs, B-cell-depleted T cells, or T cells were the source of the cDNA or gDNA that made up the material.

V dropped 1 base and J dropped 7 bases, with 8 bases sitting between them. Germline CDR1 is SGHAT and CDR2 is FQDESV (reference sequence). The CDR3 is 13 amino acids. Per the original data handling: Estimates of nucleated cell counts were drawn from the amplification of reference gene primers. TCRdb keeps only in-frame clones here, not all; method: immunoSEQ multiplex PCR. The D gene and trimming were derived from the DNA, and the V and J assignments and clone size from that table. The repertoire holds 300,000 to 350,000 clones, with 80% to 90% as singletons. The source is a man aged 30 to 39 with active or convalescent COVID-19. This chain connects TRBV11-1 to TRBJ2-1, with a tentative D call TRBD2 (5 bases). Material: peripheral blood. The CDR3 coding sequence is TGTGCCAGCAGCTTAGGCGGGTTTAATGAGCAGTTCTTC. Its translation: CASSLGGFNEQFF.